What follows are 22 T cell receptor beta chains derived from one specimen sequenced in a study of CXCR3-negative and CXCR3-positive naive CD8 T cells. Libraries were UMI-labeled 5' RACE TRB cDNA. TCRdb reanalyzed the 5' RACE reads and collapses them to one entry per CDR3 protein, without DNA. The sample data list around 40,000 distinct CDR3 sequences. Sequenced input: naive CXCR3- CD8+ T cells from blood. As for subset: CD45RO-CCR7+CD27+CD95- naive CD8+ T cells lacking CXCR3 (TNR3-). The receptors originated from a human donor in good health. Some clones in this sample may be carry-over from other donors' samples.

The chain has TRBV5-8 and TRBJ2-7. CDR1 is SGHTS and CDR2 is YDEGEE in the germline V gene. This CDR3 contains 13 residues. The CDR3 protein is CASSLRSSYEQYF.

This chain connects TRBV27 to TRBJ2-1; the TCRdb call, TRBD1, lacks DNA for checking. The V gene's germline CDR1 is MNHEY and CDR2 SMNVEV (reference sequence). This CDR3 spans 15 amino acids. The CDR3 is CASSPALISSNEQFF.

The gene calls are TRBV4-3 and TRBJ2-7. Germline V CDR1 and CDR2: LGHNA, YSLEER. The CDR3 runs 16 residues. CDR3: CASSQVENFSPNEQYF.

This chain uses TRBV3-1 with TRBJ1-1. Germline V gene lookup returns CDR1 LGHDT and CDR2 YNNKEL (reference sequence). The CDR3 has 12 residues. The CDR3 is CASSDGRLEAFF.

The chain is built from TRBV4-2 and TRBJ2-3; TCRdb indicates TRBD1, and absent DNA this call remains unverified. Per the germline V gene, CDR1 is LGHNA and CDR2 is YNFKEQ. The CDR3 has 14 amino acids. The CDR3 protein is CASSQIQGTDTQYF.

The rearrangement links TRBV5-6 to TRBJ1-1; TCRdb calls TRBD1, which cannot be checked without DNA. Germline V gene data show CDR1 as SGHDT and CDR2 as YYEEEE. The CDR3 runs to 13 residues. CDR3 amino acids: CASSLQDNTEAFF.

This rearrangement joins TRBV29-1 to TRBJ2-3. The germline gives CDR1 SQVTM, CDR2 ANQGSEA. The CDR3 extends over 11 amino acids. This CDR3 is CSVDDLDTQYF.

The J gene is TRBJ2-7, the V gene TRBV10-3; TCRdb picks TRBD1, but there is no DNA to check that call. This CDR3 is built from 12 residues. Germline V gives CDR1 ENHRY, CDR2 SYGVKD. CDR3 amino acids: CAISETGYEQYF.

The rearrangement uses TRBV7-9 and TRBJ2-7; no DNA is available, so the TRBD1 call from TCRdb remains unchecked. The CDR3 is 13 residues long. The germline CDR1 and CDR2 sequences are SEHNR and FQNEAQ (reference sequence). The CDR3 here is CASSLAPPSEQYF.

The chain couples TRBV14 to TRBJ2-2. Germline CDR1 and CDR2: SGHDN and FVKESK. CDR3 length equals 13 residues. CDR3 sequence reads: CASSQEITGELFF.

CDR3: CSVAPTSGREQETQYF. The J gene is TRBJ2-5, the V gene TRBV29-1; TCRdb returns TRBD2, unconfirmable since there is no DNA. The CDR3 loop spans 16 amino acids. Germline V gene data show CDR1 as SQVTM and CDR2 as ANQGSEA.

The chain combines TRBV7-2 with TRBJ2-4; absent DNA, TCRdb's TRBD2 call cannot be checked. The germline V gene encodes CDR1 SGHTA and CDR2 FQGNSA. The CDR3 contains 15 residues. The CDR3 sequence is CASSLFSGGADIQYF.

CDR3 loop: CASSLTGQGNTEEVF. The chain is built from TRBV7-3 and TRBJ1-1; TCRdb's D call of TRBD1 is untestable without DNA. Germline loops: CDR1 SGHTA, CDR2 FQGTGA. This CDR3 has 15 amino acids.

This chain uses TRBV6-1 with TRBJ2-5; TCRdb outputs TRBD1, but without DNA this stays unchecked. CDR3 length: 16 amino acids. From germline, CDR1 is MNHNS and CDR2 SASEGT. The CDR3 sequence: CASSEADGDREETQYF.

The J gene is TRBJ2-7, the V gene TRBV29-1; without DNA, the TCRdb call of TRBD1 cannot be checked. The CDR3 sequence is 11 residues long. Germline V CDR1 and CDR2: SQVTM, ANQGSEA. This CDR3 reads CSVQRDTEQYF.

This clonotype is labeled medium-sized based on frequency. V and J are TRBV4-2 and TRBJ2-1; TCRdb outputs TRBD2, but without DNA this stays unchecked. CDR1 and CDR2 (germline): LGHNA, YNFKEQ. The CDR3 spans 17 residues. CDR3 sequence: CASSQEVALAGVTEQFF.

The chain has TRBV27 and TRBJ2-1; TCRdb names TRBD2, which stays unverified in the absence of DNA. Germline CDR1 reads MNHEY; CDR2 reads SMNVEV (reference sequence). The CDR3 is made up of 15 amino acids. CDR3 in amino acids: CASSSYQRGEIEQFF.

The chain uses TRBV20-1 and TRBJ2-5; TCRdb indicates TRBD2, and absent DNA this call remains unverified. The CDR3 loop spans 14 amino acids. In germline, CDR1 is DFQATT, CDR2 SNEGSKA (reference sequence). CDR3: CSARETSPQETQYF.

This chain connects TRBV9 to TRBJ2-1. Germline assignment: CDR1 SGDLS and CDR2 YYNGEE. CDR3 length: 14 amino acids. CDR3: CDSSVALGINEQFF.

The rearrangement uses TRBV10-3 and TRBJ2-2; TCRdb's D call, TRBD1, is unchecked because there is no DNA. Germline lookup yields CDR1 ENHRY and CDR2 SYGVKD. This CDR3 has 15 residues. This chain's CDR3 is CAIRPGQGLTGELFF.

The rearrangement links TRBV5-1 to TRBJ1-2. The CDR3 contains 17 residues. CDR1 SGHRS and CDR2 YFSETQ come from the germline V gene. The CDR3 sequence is CASSLETDGVQPSGYTF.

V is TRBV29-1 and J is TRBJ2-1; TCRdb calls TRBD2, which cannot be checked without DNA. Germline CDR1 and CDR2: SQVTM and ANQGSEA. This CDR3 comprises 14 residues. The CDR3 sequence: CSVDVGGSTHEQFF.